This TCR beta chain is drawn from a study of breast tumors, draining lymph nodes, adjacent tissues. Whole-study findings and limits: Luminal-like breast cancer showed significantly greater tumor-nontumor repertoire similarity than basal-like breast cancer did. Tumors had less TCR diversity than lymph nodes, more than nontumor tissue. The data were judged consistent with most tumor T cells coming from lymph node and expanding in tumor.

Note on this clonotype: Antigen unknown. A much larger clone lies one base from this, so it may be a read error. The conserved closing phenylalanine or tryptophan is absent in this CDR3, likely reflecting a read error.

V was pared by 0 bases and J by 0 bases, with 7 bases between. The germline V gene encodes CDR1 LGHNA and CDR2 YNFKEQ. This CDR3 contains 15 residues. TCRdb processed the multiplex PCR reads anew with MiXCR; each CDR3 protein has one entry. Among 24,000 or so distinct CDR3 sequences listed, about 24% were seen once. Sequenced input: breast tumor tissue. The sequence was collected from a female donor with breast cancer. Some clones in this sample may be carry-over from other donors' samples. The V and J genes are TRBV4-2 and TRBJ2-3; D remains ambiguous. The CDR3 sequence: CASSQDFPSTDTQYL. As DNA, the CDR3 is TGTGCCAGCAGCCAAGATTTTCCGAGCACAGATACGCAGTATTTG.